These 3 T cell receptor beta chains came from one sample sequenced in a study of shared clonotypes between healthy human individuals. The naive CD8 population came from CD45RO-negative cells selected for CCR7, without terminally differentiated effector memory CD45RA+ cells. Clones were read by immunoSEQ multiplex PCR, and TCRdb kept only the in-frame ones, dropping some. The table lists around 640,000 clones, roughly 96% of them singletons. The material sequenced was naive CD8+ T cells sorted from blood. The receptors derive from a woman aged 25 to 45 in good health.

This clone was observed once. The chain recombines TRBV7-6 with TRBJ1-1, with a tentative D call TRBD1 (5 bases). The CDR3 spans 16 residues. Looked up from germline, CDR1 is SGHVS and CDR2 is FNYEAQ. Trimming removed 1 base at V and 2 bases at J, with 14 bases between. Here the CDR3 reads CASSLVYGDRNTEAFF. CDR3 DNA: TGTGCCAGCAGCTTAGTTTATGGCGACAGAAACACTGAAGCTTTCTTT.

The gene calls are TRBV7-9 and TRBJ2-1; D might be TRBD1 (6 bases). In germline, CDR1 is SEHNR, CDR2 FQNEAQ (reference sequence). V was cut by 4 bases and J by 0 bases, with 13 bases left in between. The length of the CDR3 is 16 residues. The CDR3 reads CASSSGAARSYNEQFF. In DNA, the CDR3 is TGTGCCAGCAGCTCAGGGGCGGCCCGCTCCTACAATGAGCAGTTCTTC.

This sequence joins TRBV5-1 and TRBJ2-7; D gene unclear. CDR1 SGHRS and CDR2 YFSETQ come from the germline V gene. The length of the CDR3 is 14 residues. Trimming cost V 0 bases and J 0 bases, with 7 bases left between them. CDR3 amino acids: CASSLVGPSYEQYF. As DNA, the CDR3 is TGCGCCAGCAGCTTGGTCGGTCCCTCCTACGAGCAGTACTTC.